The TCR beta chain described here comes from a study of Graves' ophthalmopathy and Graves' hyperthyroidism. V lost 5 bases and J lost 4; bases outside the gene matches: 11. Germline assignment: CDR1 SEHNR and CDR2 FQNEAQ (reference sequence). The CDR3 runs to 17 residues. Amplification of the TCR beta CDR3 regions used RNA transcripts (as template). Amplification began with first-round RT-PCR using HTBI primers, then second-round multiplex PCR was performed. TCRdb ran MiXCR on the multiplex PCR reads and lists one entry per CDR3 protein. The sample lists about 590,000 distinct CDR3 sequences, under 45% occurring once.

This chain links TRBV7-9 with TRBJ2-3; 11 nucleotides match TRBD1. The sequence was collected from an adult man with Graves' hyperthyroidism. Specimen: peripheral blood or thyroid tissue (not recorded which). CDR3 DNA: TGTGCCAGCAGCCCTACCATGGACAGGGGGCCTCCAGATACGCAGTATTTT. This translates into CASSPTMDRGPPDTQYF. The full variable domain, in which reference TRBV7-9 and TRBJ2-3 provide the parts outside the CDR3, is DTGVSQNPRHKITKRGQNVTFRCDPISEHNRLYWYRQTLGQGPEFLTYFQNEAQLEKSRLLSDRFSAERPKGSFSTLEIQRTEQGDSAMYLCASSPTMDRGPPDTQYFGPGTRLTVL.